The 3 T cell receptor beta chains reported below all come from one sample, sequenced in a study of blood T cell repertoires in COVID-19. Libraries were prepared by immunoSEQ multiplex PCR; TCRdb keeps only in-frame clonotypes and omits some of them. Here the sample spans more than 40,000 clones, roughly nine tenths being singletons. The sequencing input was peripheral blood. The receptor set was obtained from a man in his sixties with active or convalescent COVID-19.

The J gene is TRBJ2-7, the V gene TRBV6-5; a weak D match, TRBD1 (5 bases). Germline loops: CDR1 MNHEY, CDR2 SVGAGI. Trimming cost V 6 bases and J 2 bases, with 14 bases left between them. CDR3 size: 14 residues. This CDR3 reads CASSPTAKTYEQYF. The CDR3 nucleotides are TGTGCCAGCAGCCCGACAGCCAAGACCTACGAGCAGTACTTC.

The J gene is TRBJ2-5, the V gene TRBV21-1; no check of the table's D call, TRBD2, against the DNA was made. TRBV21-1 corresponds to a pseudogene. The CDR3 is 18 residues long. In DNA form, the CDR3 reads TGTGCCAGCAGCAAAGGTGAGGAGGAAGGTGTAGGAAAAGAGACCCAGTACTTC. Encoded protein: CASSKGEEEGVGKETQYF.

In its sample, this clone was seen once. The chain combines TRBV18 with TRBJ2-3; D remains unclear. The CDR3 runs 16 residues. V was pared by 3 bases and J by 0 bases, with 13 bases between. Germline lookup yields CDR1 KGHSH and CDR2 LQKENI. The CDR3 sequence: CASSPQMPTSTDTQYF. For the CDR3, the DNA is TGTGCCAGCTCACCCCAAATGCCCACTAGCACAGATACGCAGTATTTT.